This T cell receptor beta chain was captured in a study of radiation and T cells in renal cell carcinoma. Study-level information: Nephrectomy followed 15 Gy stereotactic body radiation by 4 weeks.

The data were produced by immunoSEQ multiplex PCR, yet TCRdb's version contains in-frame clones alone and is incomplete. Seen here are 90,000 to 100,000 clones, approximately 86% observed once, and the top ten hold 7.5% to 8.5%. The time point: baseline pretreatment blood. The treatment here: 15 Gy SBRT to primary tumor, nephrectomy 4 weeks later. The source was blood, collected from a patient whose treatment included radiotherapy and nephrectomy. The source of this sequence is a man in his forties or fifties with renal cell carcinoma.

The CDR3 is CASSPAGNPSEQYF. The DNA of the CDR3 is TGTGCCAGCTCACCTGCCGGGAACCCCAGCGAGCAGTACTTC. The chain couples TRBV18 to TRBJ2-7, with a weak D call TRBD2 (5 bases). Between the trimmed V and J ends, which lost 3 bases and 6 bases, there was a span of 15 bases. The CDR3 totals 14 residues. In germline, CDR1 is KGHSH, CDR2 LQKENI.